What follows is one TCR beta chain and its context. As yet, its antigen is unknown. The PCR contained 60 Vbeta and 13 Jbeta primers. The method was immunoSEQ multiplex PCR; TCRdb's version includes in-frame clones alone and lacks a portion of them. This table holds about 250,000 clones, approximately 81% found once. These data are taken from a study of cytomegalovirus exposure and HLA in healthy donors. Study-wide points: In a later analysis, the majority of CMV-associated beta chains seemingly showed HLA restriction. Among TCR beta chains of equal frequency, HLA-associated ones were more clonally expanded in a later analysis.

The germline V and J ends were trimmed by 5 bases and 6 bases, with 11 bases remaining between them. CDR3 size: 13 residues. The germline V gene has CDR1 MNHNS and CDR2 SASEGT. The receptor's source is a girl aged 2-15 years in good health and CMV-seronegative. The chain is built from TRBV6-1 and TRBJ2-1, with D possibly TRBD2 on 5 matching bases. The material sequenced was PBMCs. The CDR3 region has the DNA TGTGCCAGCAGTTCGAACGGACTCAATGAGCAGTTCTTC. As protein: CASSSNGLNEQFF.